Presented here are 4 T cell receptor beta chains from one specimen sequenced in a study of T cell changes during pregnancy in multiple sclerosis. This table comes from immunoSEQ multiplex PCR, and its TCRdb copy is limited to in-frame clones, with some not included. The data show approximately 40,000 clones, roughly 92% seen once. The sample was peripheral blood. The receptors come from a female donor with multiple sclerosis, enrolled in a pregnancy study.

Of note for this clone: The junction departs from the called germline gene at one end, perhaps through a read error. This chain uses TRBV7-7 with TRBJ2-5; D may be TRBD1 or TRBD2 (5 bases each). CDR1 SSHAT and CDR2 FNYEAQ come from the germline V gene (reference sequence). This CDR3 comprises 15 residues. As DNA, the CDR3 is TGTGCTAGCAGCCCGGCGTTCAGGGACGGAGAGACCCAGTACTTC. The encoded protein is CASSPAFRDGETQYF.

The rearrangement links TRBV6-6 to TRBJ2-5; TRBD1 matches at 10 bases. Looked up from germline, CDR1 is MNHNY and CDR2 is SVGAGI (reference sequence). V was pared by 2 bases and J by 5 bases, with 5 bases of the junction left unmatched. This CDR3 spans 15 amino acids. CDR3 protein: CASSYPDRGQETQYF. The DNA for the CDR3 is TGTGCCAGCAGTTACCCAGACAGGGGGCAGGAGACCCAGTACTTC.

This clone appeared a single time. This chain links TRBV29-1 with TRBJ2-1; D gene ambiguous. The CDR3 extends over 13 amino acids. Germline CDR1 and CDR2: SQVTM and ANQGSEA. Trimming cost V 0 bases and J 4 bases, with 7 bases left between them. This CDR3 reads CSVEETSYNEQFF. CDR3 sequence (DNA): TGCAGCGTTGAAGAAACCAGTTACAATGAGCAGTTCTTC.

The J gene is TRBJ1-2, the V gene TRBV5-1; no definite D call. Germline loops: CDR1 SGHRS, CDR2 YFSETQ. Trimming pared 0 bases from V and 3 bases from J, leaving 12 bases between. CDR3 length equals 15 residues. CDR3 region: CASSLDGQSYYGYTF. In nucleotides, the CDR3 is TGCGCCAGCAGCTTGGACGGGCAGAGTTACTATGGCTACACCTTC.